This T cell receptor beta chain appears in the sequencing data of a study of monozygotic twins with cystic fibrosis. Clones were read by immunoSEQ multiplex PCR, and TCRdb kept only the in-frame ones, dropping some. Of about 24,000 clones in the sample, around nine tenths were seen once. There are 12 residues in the CDR3. V lost 0 bases and J 7 bases, leaving 4 bases between the germline ends. Germline CDR1 MNHNS, CDR2 SASEGT. Input material: blood. The TCR sequence derives from a woman aged 25-40 years with cystic fibrosis. V is TRBV6-1 and J is TRBJ1-5; no reliable D call. The CDR3 sequence: CASSEARQPQHF. In nucleotides, the CDR3 is TGTGCCAGCAGTGAAGCGCGCCAGCCCCAGCATTTT.